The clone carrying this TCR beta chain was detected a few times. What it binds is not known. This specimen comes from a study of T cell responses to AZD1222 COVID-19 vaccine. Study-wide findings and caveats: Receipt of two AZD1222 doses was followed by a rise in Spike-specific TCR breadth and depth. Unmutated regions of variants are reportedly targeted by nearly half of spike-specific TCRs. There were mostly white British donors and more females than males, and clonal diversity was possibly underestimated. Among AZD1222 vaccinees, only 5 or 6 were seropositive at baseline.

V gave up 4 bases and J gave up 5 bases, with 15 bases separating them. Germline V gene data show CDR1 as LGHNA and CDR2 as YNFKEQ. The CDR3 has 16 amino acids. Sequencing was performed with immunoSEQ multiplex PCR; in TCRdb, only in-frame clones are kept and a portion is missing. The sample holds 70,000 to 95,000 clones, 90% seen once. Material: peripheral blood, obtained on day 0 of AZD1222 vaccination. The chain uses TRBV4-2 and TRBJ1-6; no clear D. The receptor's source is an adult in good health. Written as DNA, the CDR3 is TGTGCCAGCAGCCTTAAACCGGGCTCAGATAATTCACCCCTCCACTTT. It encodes CASSLKPGSDNSPLHF.